These 4 T cell receptor beta chains share one sample of origin, sequenced in a study of OX40 agonist ivuxolimab in advanced cancers. TCRdb's copy holds only in-frame clones and misses some; the assay was immunoSEQ multiplex PCR. The data contain around 80,000 clones, about 88% of them singletons. The input for sequencing was CD4+ or CD8+ T cells sorted from blood, taken in a trial of the OX40 agonist ivuxolimab. Receptor source: an adult with an advanced solid tumor such as melanoma, head and neck, liver or kidney cancer.

This clone was picked up a small number of times. Within the sample, other DNA sequences also encode this same CDR3. This chain joins TRBV25-1 and TRBJ1-6, with D possibly TRBD1 on 5 matching bases. CDR3 length: 16 amino acids. Trimming stripped 3 bases from V and 7 bases from J, with 16 bases between. The germline CDR1 and CDR2 sequences are MGHDK and SYGVNS. Written as DNA, the CDR3 is TGTGCCAGCAGTGATGGGGCTCTCGGGTGGAATTCACCCCTCCACTTT. As protein: CASSDGALGWNSPLHF.

This chain joins TRBV29-1 and TRBJ2-5, with 8 bases matching TRBD1. The junction had 8 bases not matched to a gene; V was cut back by 6 bases and J by 5 bases. The CDR3 totals 13 residues. Germline CDR1 is SQVTM and CDR2 is ANQGSEA. CDR3 loop: CSVASTGGETQYF. The CDR3 DNA reads TGCAGCGTCGCCTCCACAGGGGGGGAGACCCAGTACTTC.

J is TRBJ2-3 and V is TRBV2; 14 positions agree with TRBD2. Germline CDR1 and CDR2: SNHLY and FYNNEI. Trimming at V came to 6 bases and at J to 5 bases, leaving 13 bases not matched to a gene. The CDR3 length is 18 residues. This CDR3 reads CASRPPGLAGARLDTQYF. CDR3 nucleotide sequence: TGTGCCAGCAGACCTCCGGGACTAGCGGGGGCCCGCTTAGATACGCAGTATTTT.

The chain links TRBV15 to TRBJ1-1; D gene ambiguous. This CDR3 region has 14 residues. The germline gives CDR1 LNHNV, CDR2 YYDKDF (reference sequence). The V end was cut by 3 bases, the J end by 1 base, with 9 bases between. The CDR3 bases are TGTGCCACCAGCAGGATCCAGGAGAACACTGAAGCTTTCTTT. Translated: CATSRIQENTEAFF.